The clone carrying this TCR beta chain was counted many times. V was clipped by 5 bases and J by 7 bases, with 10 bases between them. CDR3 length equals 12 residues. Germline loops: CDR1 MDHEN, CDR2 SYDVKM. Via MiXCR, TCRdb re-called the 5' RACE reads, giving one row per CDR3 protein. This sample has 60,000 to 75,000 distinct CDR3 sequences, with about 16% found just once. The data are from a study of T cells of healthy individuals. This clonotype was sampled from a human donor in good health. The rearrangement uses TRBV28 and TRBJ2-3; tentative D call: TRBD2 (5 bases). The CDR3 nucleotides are TGTGCCAGCAGTGAGGACTTCAATACGCAGTATTTT. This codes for CASSEDFNTQYF.